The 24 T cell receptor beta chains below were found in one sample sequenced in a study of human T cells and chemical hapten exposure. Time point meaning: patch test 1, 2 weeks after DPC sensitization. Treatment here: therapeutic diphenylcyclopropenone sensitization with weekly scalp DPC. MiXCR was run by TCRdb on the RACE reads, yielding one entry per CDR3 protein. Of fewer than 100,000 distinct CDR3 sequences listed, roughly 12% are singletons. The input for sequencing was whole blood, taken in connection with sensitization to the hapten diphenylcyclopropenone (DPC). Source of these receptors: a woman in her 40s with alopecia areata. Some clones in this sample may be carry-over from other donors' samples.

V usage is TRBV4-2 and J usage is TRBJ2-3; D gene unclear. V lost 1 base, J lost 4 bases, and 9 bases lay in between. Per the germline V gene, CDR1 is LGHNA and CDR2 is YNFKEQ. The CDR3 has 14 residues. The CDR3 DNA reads TGTGCCAGCAGCCAAGGAAGTGGCCCAGATACGCAGTATTTT. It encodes CASSQGSGPDTQYF.

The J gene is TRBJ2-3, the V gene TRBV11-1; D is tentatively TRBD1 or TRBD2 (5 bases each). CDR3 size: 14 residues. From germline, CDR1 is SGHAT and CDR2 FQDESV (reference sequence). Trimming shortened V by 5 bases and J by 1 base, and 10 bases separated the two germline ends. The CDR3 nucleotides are TGTGCCAGCAGCCGTCGGGACCGCACAGATACGCAGTATTTT. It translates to CASSRRDRTDTQYF.

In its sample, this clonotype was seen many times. The CDR3 here is CASSLEEVGSEAFF. CDR3 DNA sequence: TGCGCCAGCAGCTTGGAAGAGGTCGGCAGTGAAGCTTTCTTT. This sequence joins TRBV5-1 and TRBJ1-1; D call uncertain. V lost 0 bases, J lost 7 bases, and 13 bases lay in between. CDR1 is SGHRS, CDR2 YFSETQ, per germline. The CDR3 covers 14 residues.

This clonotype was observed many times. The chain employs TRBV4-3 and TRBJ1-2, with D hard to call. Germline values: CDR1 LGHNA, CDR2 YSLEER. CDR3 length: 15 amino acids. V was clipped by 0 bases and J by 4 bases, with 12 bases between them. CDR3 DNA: TGCGCCAGCAGCCAAGATCGCAGATCGGGCTATGGCTACACCTTC. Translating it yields CASSQDRRSGYGYTF.

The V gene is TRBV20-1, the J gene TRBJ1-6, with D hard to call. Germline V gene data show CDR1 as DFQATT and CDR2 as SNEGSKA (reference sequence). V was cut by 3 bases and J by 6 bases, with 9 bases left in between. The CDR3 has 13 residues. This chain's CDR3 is CSASEGLNSPLHF. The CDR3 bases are TGCAGTGCTAGTGAGGGCCTTAATTCACCCCTCCACTTT.

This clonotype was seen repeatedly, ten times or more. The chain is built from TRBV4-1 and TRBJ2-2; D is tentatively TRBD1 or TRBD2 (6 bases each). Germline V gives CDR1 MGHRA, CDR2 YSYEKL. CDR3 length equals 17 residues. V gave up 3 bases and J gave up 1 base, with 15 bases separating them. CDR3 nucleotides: TGCGCCAGCAGCCAGGGGGGCTGGACAAAGAACACCGGGGAGCTGTTTTTT. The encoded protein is CASSQGGWTKNTGELFF.

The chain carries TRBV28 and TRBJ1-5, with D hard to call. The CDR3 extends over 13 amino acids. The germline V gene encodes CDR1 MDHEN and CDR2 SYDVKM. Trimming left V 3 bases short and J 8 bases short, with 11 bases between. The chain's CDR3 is CASSLEEIKPQHF. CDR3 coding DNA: TGTGCCAGCAGTTTGGAGGAGATAAAGCCCCAGCATTTT.

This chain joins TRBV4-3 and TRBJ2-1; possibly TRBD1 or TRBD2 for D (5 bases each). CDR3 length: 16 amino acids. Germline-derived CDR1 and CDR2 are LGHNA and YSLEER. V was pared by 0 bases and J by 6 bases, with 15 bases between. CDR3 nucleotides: TGCGCCAGCAGCCAAGATCCCCCCCGGGGCAGCAATGAGCAGTTCTTC. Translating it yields CASSQDPPRGSNEQFF.

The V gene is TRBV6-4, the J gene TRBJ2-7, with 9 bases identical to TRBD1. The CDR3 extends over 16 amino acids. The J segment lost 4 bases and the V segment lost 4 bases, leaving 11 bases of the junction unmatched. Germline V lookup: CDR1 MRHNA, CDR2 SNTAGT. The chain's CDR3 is CASSALSGQGIYEQYF. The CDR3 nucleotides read TGTGCCAGCAGTGCCTTATCGGGACAGGGAATATACGAGCAGTACTTC.

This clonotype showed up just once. CDR3 sequence reads: CASSLTVTGQPQHF. CDR3 DNA: TGTGCCAGCAGTTTAACGGTTACGGGGCAGCCCCAGCATTTT. The J gene is TRBJ1-5, the V gene TRBV27; D is uncertain. CDR3 length equals 14 residues. Trimming pared 2 bases from V and 7 bases from J, leaving 12 bases between. Per germline, CDR1 MNHEY and CDR2 SMNVEV (reference sequence).

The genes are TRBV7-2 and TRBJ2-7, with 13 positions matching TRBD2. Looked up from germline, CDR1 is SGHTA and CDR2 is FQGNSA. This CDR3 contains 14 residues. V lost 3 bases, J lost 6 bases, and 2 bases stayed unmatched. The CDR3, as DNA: TGTGCCAGCAGCTTCACTAGCGGGAGGGGCGAGCAGTACTTC. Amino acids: CASSFTSGRGEQYF.

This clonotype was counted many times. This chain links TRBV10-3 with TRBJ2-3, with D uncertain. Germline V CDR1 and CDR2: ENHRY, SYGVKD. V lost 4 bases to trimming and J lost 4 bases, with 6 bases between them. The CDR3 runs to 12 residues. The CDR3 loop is CAISVKADTQYF. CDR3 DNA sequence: TGTGCCATCAGTGTTAAGGCAGATACGCAGTATTTT.

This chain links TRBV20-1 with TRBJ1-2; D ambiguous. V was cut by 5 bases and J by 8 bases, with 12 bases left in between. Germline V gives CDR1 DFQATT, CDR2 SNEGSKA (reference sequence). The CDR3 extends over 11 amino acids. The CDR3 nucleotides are TGCAGTGCTCCGCCGGCCAGGGGCTACACCTTC. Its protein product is CSAPPARGYTF.

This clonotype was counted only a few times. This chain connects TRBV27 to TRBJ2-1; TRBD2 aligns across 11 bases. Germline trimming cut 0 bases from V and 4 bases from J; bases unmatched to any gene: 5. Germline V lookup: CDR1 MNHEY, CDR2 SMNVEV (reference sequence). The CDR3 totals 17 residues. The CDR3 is CASSLSRLAGSYNEQFF. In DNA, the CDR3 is TGTGCCAGCAGTTTATCAAGACTAGCGGGAAGTTACAATGAGCAGTTCTTC.

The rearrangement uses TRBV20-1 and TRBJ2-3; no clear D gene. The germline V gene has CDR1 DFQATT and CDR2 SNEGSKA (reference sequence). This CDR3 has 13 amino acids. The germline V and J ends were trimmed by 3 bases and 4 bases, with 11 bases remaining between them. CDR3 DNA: TGCAGTGCTAGGGCCTCAGGACCAGATACGCAGTATTTT. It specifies CSARASGPDTQYF.

CDR3: CASSLSPQGQYF. In nucleotides, the CDR3 is TGTGCCAGCAGTTTGTCGCCCCAGGGGCAGTACTTC. The rearrangement links TRBV28 to TRBJ2-7; a possible D gene is TRBD1 (5 bases). Germline loops: CDR1 MDHEN, CDR2 SYDVKM. The CDR3 has 12 amino acids. V lost 3 bases to trimming and J lost 9 bases, with 12 bases between them.

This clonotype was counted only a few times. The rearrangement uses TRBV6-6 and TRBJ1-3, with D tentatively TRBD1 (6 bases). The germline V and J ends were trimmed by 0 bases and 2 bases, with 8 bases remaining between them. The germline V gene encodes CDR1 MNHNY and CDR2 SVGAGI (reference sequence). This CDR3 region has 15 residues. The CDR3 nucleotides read TGTGCCAGCAGTTACTCGAACAGGGCTGGAAACACCATATATTTT. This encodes CASSYSNRAGNTIYF.

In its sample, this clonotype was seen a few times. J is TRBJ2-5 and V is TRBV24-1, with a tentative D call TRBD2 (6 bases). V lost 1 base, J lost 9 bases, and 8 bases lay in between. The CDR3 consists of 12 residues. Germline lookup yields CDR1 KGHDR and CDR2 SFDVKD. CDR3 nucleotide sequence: TGTGCCACCAGTGATTTCACGGGGGCCCAGTACTTC. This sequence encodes CATSDFTGAQYF.

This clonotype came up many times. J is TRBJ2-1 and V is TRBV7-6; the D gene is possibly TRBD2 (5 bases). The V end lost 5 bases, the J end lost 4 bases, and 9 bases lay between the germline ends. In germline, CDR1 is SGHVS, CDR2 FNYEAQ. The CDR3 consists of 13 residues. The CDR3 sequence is CASSPGVYNEQFF. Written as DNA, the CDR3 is TGTGCCAGCAGCCCCGGGGTTTACAATGAGCAGTTCTTC.

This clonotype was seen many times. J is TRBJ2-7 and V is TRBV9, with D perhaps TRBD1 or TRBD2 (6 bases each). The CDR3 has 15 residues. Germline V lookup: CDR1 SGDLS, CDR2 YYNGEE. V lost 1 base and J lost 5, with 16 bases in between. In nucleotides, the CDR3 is TGTGCCAGCAGCGTAAGCCAGCCGGGGGCGGACGAGCAGTACTTC. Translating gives CASSVSQPGADEQYF.

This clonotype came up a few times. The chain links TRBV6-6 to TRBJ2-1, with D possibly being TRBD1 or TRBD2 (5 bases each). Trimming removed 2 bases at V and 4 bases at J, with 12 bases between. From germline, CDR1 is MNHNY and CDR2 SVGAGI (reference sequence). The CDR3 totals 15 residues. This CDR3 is CASSYDRGPYNEQFF. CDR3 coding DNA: TGTGCCAGCAGTTACGACCGGGGACCTTACAATGAGCAGTTCTTC.

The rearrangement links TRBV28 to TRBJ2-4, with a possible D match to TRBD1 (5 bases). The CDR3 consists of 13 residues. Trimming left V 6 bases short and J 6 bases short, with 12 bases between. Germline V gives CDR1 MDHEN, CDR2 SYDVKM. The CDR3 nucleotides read TGTGCCAGCAGGAACGCCGACAGAAACATTCAGTACTTC. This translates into CASRNADRNIQYF.

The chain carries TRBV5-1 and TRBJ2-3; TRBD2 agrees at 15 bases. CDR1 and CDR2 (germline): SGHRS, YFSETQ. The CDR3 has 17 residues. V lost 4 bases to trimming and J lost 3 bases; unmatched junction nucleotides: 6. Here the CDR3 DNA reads TGCGCCAGCAGCCTGGGACTAGCGGGAGGTGCGACAGATACGCAGTATTTT. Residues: CASSLGLAGGATDTQYF.

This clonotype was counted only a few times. This chain's CDR3 is CASSLLAAFANTGELFF. The DNA for the CDR3 is TGTGCCAGCAGCTTGTTGGCAGCCTTCGCGAACACCGGGGAGCTGTTTTTT. V usage is TRBV5-8 and J usage is TRBJ2-2; no clear D gene. CDR3 size: 17 residues. Germline V gene data show CDR1 as SGHTS and CDR2 as YDEGEE. Trimming removed 1 base from V and 0 bases from J, with 13 bases in between.